The rows below give T cell receptor beta chains drawn from one sample of a study of blood T cell repertoires in COVID-19. Only in-frame clones appear in the TCRdb table, and some are missing; sequencing was by immunoSEQ multiplex PCR. The data hold nearly 100,000 clones, with approximately 84% observed a single time. Input material: peripheral blood. These receptors were obtained from a man aged 70-80 years with acute or convalescent COVID-19. Both conserved end residues are part of each CDR3. A D gene is named only where the DNA matches it firmly. The size of a clone is reported for some rows only, either as once, few or many, or as a class for expanded clones.

J gene: TRBJ2-1; D gene: TRBD2; V gene: TRBV23-1; clone size: -; CDR3 length: 18; CDR3 DNA: TGCGCCAGCAGTCGGATTTGGCCTAGCGGGGTCTCCTACAATGAGCAGTTCTTC; CDR3 protein: CASSRIWPSGVSYNEQFF
J gene: TRBJ1-6; D gene: TRBD1; V gene: TRBV14; clone size: -; CDR3 length: 16; CDR3 DNA: TGTGCCAGCAGCCAAAGAGGGCCAGGGGGTAATTCACCCCTCCACTTT; CDR3 protein: CASSQRGPGGNSPLHF
J gene: TRBJ2-1; D gene: -; V gene: TRBV4-1; clone size: -; CDR3 length: 16; CDR3 DNA: TGCGCCAGCAGCCTCCCGGGGGTCAGCTCCTACAATGAGCAGTTCTTC; CDR3 protein: CASSLPGVSSYNEQFF
J gene: TRBJ2-7; D gene: -; V gene: TRBV9; clone size: once; CDR3 length: 14; CDR3 DNA: TGTGCCAGCAGCGTAGGGGCCAGCTCCTACGAGCAGTACTTC; CDR3 protein: CASSVGASSYEQYF
J gene: TRBJ1-4; D gene: -; V gene: TRBV30; clone size: -; CDR3 length: 13; CDR3 DNA: TGTGCCTGGAGTGTCAAGGGACTGGAAAAACTGTTTTTT; CDR3 protein: CAWSVKGLEKLFF
J gene: TRBJ1-5; D gene: -; V gene: TRBV28; clone size: -; CDR3 length: 14; CDR3 DNA: TGTGCCAGCAGTCAAGGGGGAGGCAATCAGCCCCAGCATTTT; CDR3 protein: CASSQGGGNQPQHF
J gene: TRBJ2-1; D gene: TRBD2; V gene: TRBV28; clone size: few; CDR3 length: 15; CDR3 DNA: TGTGCCAGCATACCCTCGGGGGGGCGGACTAATGAGCAGTTCTTC; CDR3 protein: CASIPSGGRTNEQFF
J gene: TRBJ1-4; D gene: -; V gene: TRBV18; clone size: few; CDR3 length: 13; CDR3 DNA: TGTGCCAGCTCACCCCCGGTTGGTGAAAAACTGTTTTTT; CDR3 protein: CASSPPVGEKLFF
J gene: TRBJ1-1; D gene: -; V gene: TRBV6-5; clone size: -; CDR3 length: 14; CDR3 DNA: TGTGCCAGCAGAAGACAGCGAATGAACACTGAAGCTTTCTTT; CDR3 protein: CASRRQRMNTEAFF
J gene: TRBJ1-2; D gene: -; V gene: TRBV5-8; clone size: once; CDR3 length: 15; CDR3 DNA: TGTGCCAGCAGCTTGTTGGGTGCGGGGCACTATGGCTACACCTTC; CDR3 protein: CASSLLGAGHYGYTF
J gene: TRBJ1-1; D gene: -; V gene: TRBV28; clone size: -; CDR3 length: 14; CDR3 DNA: TGTGCCAGCAGTTTCATCGACAGTATGACTGAAGCTTTCTTT; CDR3 protein: CASSFIDSMTEAFF
J gene: TRBJ2-1; D gene: -; V gene: TRBV12-3/TRBV12-4; clone size: -; CDR3 length: 11; CDR3 DNA: TGTGCCAGCAGTCGGGGCAATGAGCAGTTCTTC; CDR3 protein: CASSRGNEQFF
J gene: TRBJ2-1; D gene: TRBD2; V gene: TRBV19; clone size: few; CDR3 length: 18; CDR3 DNA: TGTGCCAGTAGTATACGGGGGGGCCGTCGTTACTCCTACAATGAGCAGTTCTTC; CDR3 protein: CASSIRGGRRYSYNEQFF
J gene: TRBJ2-1; D gene: -; V gene: TRBV9; clone size: -; CDR3 length: 15; CDR3 DNA: TGTGCCAGCAGCCCCCACCTCAGCTCCTACAATGAGCAGTTCTTC; CDR3 protein: CASSPHLSSYNEQFF
J gene: TRBJ2-1; D gene: TRBD2; V gene: TRBV30; clone size: -; CDR3 length: 15; CDR3 DNA: TGTGCCTGGAGTGCGGGACTAGCCCCGGGCTCTGAGCAGTTCTTC; CDR3 protein: CAWSAGLAPGSEQFF
J gene: TRBJ2-5; D gene: TRBD2; V gene: TRBV19; clone size: -; CDR3 length: 17; CDR3 DNA: TGTGCCAGTAGTACCGGCTATGGGACTAGCGCGCAAGAGACCCAGTACTTC; CDR3 protein: CASSTGYGTSAQETQYF
J gene: TRBJ2-5; D gene: TRBD2; V gene: TRBV9; clone size: -; CDR3 length: 15; CDR3 DNA: TGTGCCAGCAGCGTAGTTAGCGGGGATATAGAGACCCAGTACTTC; CDR3 protein: CASSVVSGDIETQYF
J gene: TRBJ1-1; D gene: -; V gene: TRBV6-6; clone size: -; CDR3 length: 12; CDR3 DNA: TGTGCCAGCAGAACACAGATTCCTGAAGCTTTCTTT; CDR3 protein: CASRTQIPEAFF
J gene: TRBJ1-5; D gene: TRBD1; V gene: TRBV19; clone size: -; CDR3 length: 16; CDR3 DNA: TGTGCCAGTAGTATAAAGGACAGGGGGCCGTATCAGCCCCAGCATTTT; CDR3 protein: CASSIKDRGPYQPQHF
J gene: TRBJ2-2; D gene: TRBD1; V gene: TRBV12-5; clone size: -; CDR3 length: 17; CDR3 DNA: TGTGCTAGTGGTTTGGCCACCGGGACAGGGTACACCGGGGAGCTGTTTTTT; CDR3 protein: CASGLATGTGYTGELFF